This entry lists 2 T cell receptor beta chains sequenced from one sample in a study of cytomegalovirus exposure and HLA in healthy donors. The PCR had 60 Vbeta and 13 Jbeta primers. Using immunoSEQ multiplex PCR, the repertoire was profiled, and TCRdb retains in-frame clones only, with some absent. The sample shows some 98,000 clones, about 81% of them seen only once. The sample taken for sequencing was PBMCs. These receptors originate from a middle-aged man in good health and CMV-seronegative.

This clone was counted only a few times. The chain has TRBV11-2 and TRBJ2-7; 8 bases fit TRBD2. The trim removed 2 bases at V and 4 bases at J, leaving 1 base unmatched. The CDR3 runs to 13 residues. From germline, CDR1 is SGHAT and CDR2 FQNNGV. CDR3 loop: CASSLQRGYEQYF. CDR3 in DNA: TGTGCCAGCAGCTTACAGCGGGGGTACGAGCAGTACTTC.

The chain couples TRBV18 to TRBJ2-2, with a possible D match to TRBD1 (6 bases). V lost 3 bases and J 1 base, leaving 12 bases between the germline ends. The CDR3 sequence is 16 residues long. Per the germline V gene, CDR1 is KGHSH and CDR2 is LQKENI. DNA for the CDR3: TGTGCCAGCTCACCCACCAGAGGGGGGAACACCGGGGAGCTGTTTTTT. Residues: CASSPTRGGNTGELFF.